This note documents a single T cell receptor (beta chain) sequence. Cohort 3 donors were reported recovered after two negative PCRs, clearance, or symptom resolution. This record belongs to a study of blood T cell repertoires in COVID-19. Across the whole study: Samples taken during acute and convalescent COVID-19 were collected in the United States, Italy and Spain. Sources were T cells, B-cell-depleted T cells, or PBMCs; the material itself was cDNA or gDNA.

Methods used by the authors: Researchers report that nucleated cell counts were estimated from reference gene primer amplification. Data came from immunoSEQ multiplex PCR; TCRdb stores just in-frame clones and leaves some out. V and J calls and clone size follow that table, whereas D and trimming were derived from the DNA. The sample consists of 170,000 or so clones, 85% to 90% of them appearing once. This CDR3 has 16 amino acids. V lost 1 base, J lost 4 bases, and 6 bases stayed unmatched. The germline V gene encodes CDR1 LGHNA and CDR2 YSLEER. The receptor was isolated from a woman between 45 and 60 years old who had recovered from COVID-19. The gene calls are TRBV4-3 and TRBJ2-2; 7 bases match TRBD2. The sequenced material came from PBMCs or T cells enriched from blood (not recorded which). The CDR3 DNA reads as TGCGCCAGCAGCCAAGTGGCTAGCGGATTCACCGGGGAGCTGTTTTTT. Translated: CASSQVASGFTGELFF.